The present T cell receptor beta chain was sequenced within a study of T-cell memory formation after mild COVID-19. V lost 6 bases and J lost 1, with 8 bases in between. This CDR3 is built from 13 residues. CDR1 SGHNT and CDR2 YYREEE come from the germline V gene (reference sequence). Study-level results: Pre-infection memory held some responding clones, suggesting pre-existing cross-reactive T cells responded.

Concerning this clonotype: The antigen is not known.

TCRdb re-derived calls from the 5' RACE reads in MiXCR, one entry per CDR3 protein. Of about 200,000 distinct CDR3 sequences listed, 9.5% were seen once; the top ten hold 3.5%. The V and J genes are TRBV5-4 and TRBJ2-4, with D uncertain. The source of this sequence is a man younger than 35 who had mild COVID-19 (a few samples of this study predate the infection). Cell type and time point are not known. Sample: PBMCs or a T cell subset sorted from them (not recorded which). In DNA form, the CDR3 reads TGTGCCAGCATGGAGATGGCCAAAAACATTCAGTACTTC. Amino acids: CASMEMAKNIQYF.